A selection of T cell receptor beta chains follows, all from one sample in a study of control samples from healthy donors and cancer patients. Libraries were prepared by immunoSEQ multiplex PCR; TCRdb keeps only in-frame clonotypes and omits some of them. Of around 130,000 clones listed, 89% are singletons. Sequenced sample: blood. The receptors come from a man aged 50-60 years in good health. CDR3s include the opening cysteine and the closing phenylalanine or tryptophan. A D gene is named only where the DNA matches it firmly. Size tells how often a clone was seen (once, few, many) or the class of an expanded clone, and some rows leave it out.

d_gene	v_gene	abundance	j_gene	CDR3aa	CDR3nt
-	TRBV10-3	-	TRBJ1-3	CAISEGRGNTIYF	TGTGCCATCAGTGAGGGTCGAGGAAACACCATATATTTT
-	TRBV18	-	TRBJ1-4	CASSPGGDEDEKLFF	TGTGCCAGCTCACCTGGGGGGGATGAAGATGAAAAACTGTTTTTT
-	TRBV11-3	-	TRBJ1-3	CASSPQASSGNTIYF	TGTGCCAGCAGCCCTCAGGCGAGCTCTGGAAACACCATATATTTT
-	TRBV2	-	TRBJ2-5	CASSAQTRRETQYF	TGTGCCAGCAGTGCGCAGACTAGACGAGAGACCCAGTACTTC
TRBD2	TRBV5-4	-	TRBJ2-2	CASSRSGGADTGELFF	TGTGCCAGCAGCCGTAGCGGGGGGGCCGACACCGGGGAGCTGTTTTTT
-	TRBV19	-	TRBJ1-1	CASSLFGLNTEAFF	TGTGCCAGTAGCCTTTTCGGGCTCAACACTGAAGCTTTCTTT
-	TRBV10-3	once	TRBJ2-5	CASRGETQYF	TGTGCCTCCCGAGGGGAGACCCAGTACTTC
TRBD1	TRBV6-5	-	TRBJ1-5	CASSDRVVQPQHF	TGTGCCAGCAGCGACAGGGTGGTTCAGCCCCAGCATTTT
-	TRBV5-1	-	TRBJ1-2	CASSLGKWTVNFPYGYTF	TGCGCCAGCAGCTTGGGAAAATGGACAGTTAATTTCCCATATGGCTACACCTTC
TRBD2	TRBV5-1	-	TRBJ2-5	CASSSTRTSGGETQYF	TGCGCCAGCAGCTCTACGAGGACTAGCGGGGGAGAGACCCAGTACTTC
-	TRBV27	-	TRBJ1-4	CASSLRGTMVYNEKLFF	TGTGCCAGCAGTTTACGGGGGACGATGGTCTATAATGAAAAACTGTTTTTT
-	TRBV5-6	-	TRBJ2-5	CASSLGYETQYF	TGTGCCAGCAGCTTAGGGTATGAGACCCAGTACTTC
TRBD1	TRBV12-3/TRBV12-4	-	TRBJ2-7	CASTSGQGYEQYF	TGTGCCAGCACCTCGGGACAGGGGTACGAGCAGTACTTC
-	TRBV19	few	TRBJ1-6	CASRRKVNSPLHF	TGTGCCAGTAGGAGAAAGGTTAATTCACCCCTCCACTTT
TRBD1	TRBV7-8	few	TRBJ1-5	CASSSAGGGQPQHF	TGTGCCAGCAGCTCGGCAGGGGGCGGACAGCCCCAGCATTTT
-	TRBV6-5	-	TRBJ2-1	CASSYVGTALGSEQFF	TGTGCCAGCAGTTACGTCGGGACAGCCCTCGGGAGTGAGCAGTTCTTC
-	TRBV2	-	TRBJ1-2	CASRNLRDGYYGYTF	TGTGCCAGCAGAAACTTGCGGGACGGATACTATGGCTACACCTTC
TRBD2	TRBV19	few	TRBJ2-1	CASSIGFGGSGTAFF	TGTGCCAGTAGTATAGGGTTCGGGGGTAGCGGGACCGCTTTCTTC
TRBD1	TRBV14	-	TRBJ2-7	CASSQGQGYEQYF	TGTGCCAGCAGCCAAGGACAGGGCTACGAGCAGTACTTC
-	TRBV9	-	TRBJ1-5	CASSVIDGGPQHF	TGTGCCAGCAGCGTAATTGATGGTGGGCCCCAGCATTTT
-	TRBV4-1	-	TRBJ1-2	CASSQSRDESGYTF	TGCGCCAGCAGCCAATCCAGGGACGAGAGTGGCTACACCTTC
-	TRBV4-1	once	TRBJ1-3	CASSHLGRDSGNTIYF	TGCGCCAGCAGCCACCTCGGACGGGACTCTGGAAACACCATATATTTT
-	TRBV6-5	-	TRBJ1-1	CASSDMGNTEAFF	TGTGCCAGCTCCGACATGGGGAACACTGAAGCTTTCTTT
TRBD1	TRBV5-1	-	TRBJ1-4	CASSKGTGEGEKLFF	TGCGCCAGCAGCAAAGGGACAGGGGAAGGGGAAAAACTGTTTTTT
TRBD1	TRBV5-4	-	TRBJ1-5	CASSDRDRGGQPQHF	TGTGCCAGCAGCGACCGGGACAGGGGTGGACAGCCCCAGCATTTT
-	TRBV27	-	TRBJ1-1	CASSSGFGAFF	TGTGCCAGCAGTTCAGGGTTTGGAGCTTTCTTT
TRBD1	TRBV5-1	-	TRBJ2-7	CASSSTGGARTEQYF	TGCGCCAGCAGCTCCACAGGGGGCGCACGAACCGAGCAGTACTTC
-	TRBV12-3/TRBV12-4	-	TRBJ1-2	CASSYRDGFGYTF	TGTGCCAGCAGTTACCGGGACGGCTTCGGCTACACCTTC
TRBD2	TRBV18	once	TRBJ2-5	CASSPGTSSQETQYF	TGTGCCAGCTCACCTGGGACTAGCTCCCAAGAGACCCAGTACTTC
TRBD1	TRBV7-9	-	TRBJ2-7	CASSTQTGGINEQYF	TGTGCCAGCAGCACACAGACAGGGGGCATAAACGAGCAGTACTTC
TRBD2	TRBV10-3	-	TRBJ2-2	CAISALPTSGGYTGELFF	TGTGCCATCAGCGCCCTTCCCACTAGCGGGGGATACACCGGGGAGCTGTTTTTT
TRBD1	TRBV7-2	-	TRBJ1-6	CASSLGTGLNSPLHF	TGTGCCAGCAGCTTAGGGACAGGGCTTAATTCACCCCTCCACTTT
-	TRBV6-2/TRBV6-3	-	TRBJ1-5	CASTPGEGQPQHF	TGTGCCAGCACCCCGGGGGAAGGTCAGCCCCAGCATTTT
-	TRBV5-1	-	TRBJ2-1	CASSLTPLGRGLNEQFF	TGCGCCAGCAGCTTGACCCCGTTGGGCCGAGGGCTCAATGAGCAGTTCTTC
-	TRBV5-1	-	TRBJ1-1	CASSLRGTVNTEAFF	TGCGCCAGCAGCTTGAGGGGGACGGTGAACACTGAAGCTTTCTTT
TRBD1	TRBV6-5	few	TRBJ1-2	CASKPGQGAYGYTF	TGTGCCAGCAAACCGGGACAGGGGGCTTATGGCTACACCTTC
-	TRBV5-5	-	TRBJ2-7	CASSWDPSYEQYF	TGTGCCAGCAGCTGGGACCCCTCCTACGAGCAGTACTTC
-	TRBV2	-	TRBJ1-1	CASSEEGGLGTEAFF	TGTGCCAGCAGTGAAGAGGGAGGGTTGGGCACTGAAGCTTTCTTT
-	TRBV5-6	-	TRBJ2-5	CASSLQQGFGTQYF	TGTGCCAGCAGCTTACAACAGGGCTTTGGGACCCAGTACTTC
-	TRBV7-6	few	TRBJ1-5	CASSPSSYSNQPQHF	TGTGCCAGCAGCCCCTCCTCCTATAGCAATCAGCCCCAGCATTTT
-	TRBV20-1	-	TRBJ1-5	CSASEGTYQPQHF	TGCAGTGCTAGTGAGGGGACTTATCAGCCCCAGCATTTT
-	TRBV2	-	TRBJ1-2	CASSESTGGAHGYTF	TGTGCCAGCAGTGAATCGACGGGGGGGGCGCATGGCTACACCTTC
-	TRBV7-7	-	TRBJ2-5	CASSLRRGAIETQYF	TGTGCCAGCAGCTTACGACGGGGCGCTATAGAGACCCAGTACTTC
-	TRBV5-1	-	TRBJ1-2	CASSLPGPQLYGYTF	TGCGCCAGCAGCTTGCCAGGACCGCAGCTTTATGGCTACACCTTC
TRBD2	TRBV6-2/TRBV6-3	-	TRBJ2-1	CASSQAGGPHNEQFF	TGTGCCAGCAGTCAAGCGGGGGGGCCCCACAATGAGCAGTTCTTC
-	TRBV10-3	-	TRBJ1-2	CAIKGGGGYGYTF	TGTGCCATCAAAGGGGGAGGGGGTTATGGCTACACCTTC
TRBD2	TRBV14	-	TRBJ2-7	CASSQVASGSYEQYF	TGTGCCAGCAGCCAAGTGGCTAGCGGCTCCTACGAGCAGTACTTC
-	TRBV20-1	once	TRBJ1-1	CSASAEGRREAFF	TGCAGTGCTAGTGCGGAGGGTAGAAGGGAAGCTTTCTTT
TRBD2	TRBV7-2	-	TRBJ2-7	CASSSSGGDPSEQYF	TGTGCCAGCAGCTCCAGCGGGGGCGACCCGTCTGAGCAGTACTTC
-	TRBV14	-	TRBJ1-4	CASSQDPTGWGNEKLFF	TGTGCCAGCAGCCAAGACCCCACAGGGTGGGGAAATGAAAAACTGTTTTTT
-	TRBV11-2	-	TRBJ2-5	CASSLGVGRETQYF	TGTGCCAGCAGCTTAGGTGTGGGCCGGGAGACCCAGTACTTC
-	TRBV2	-	TRBJ2-3	CASLQGRVTDTQYF	TGTGCCAGCCTACAGGGGAGGGTCACAGATACGCAGTATTTT
-	TRBV27	-	TRBJ2-5	CASSYRARPQETQYF	TGTGCCAGCAGTTACCGGGCCAGACCCCAAGAGACCCAGTACTTC
-	TRBV6-1	-	TRBJ1-5	CASSERERQPQHF	TGTGCCAGCAGTGAAAGGGAAAGGCAGCCCCAGCATTTT